This TCR beta chain appears in the sequencing data of a study of control samples from healthy donors and cancer patients. TCRdb's table, derived via immunoSEQ multiplex PCR, lists solely in-frame clones and lacks some. The sample holds 150,000 to 200,000 clones, around 90% seen once. V shed 6 bases, J shed 5 bases, and the junction held 9 bases outside the gene matches. The CDR3 runs 15 residues. Germline-derived CDR1 and CDR2 are MNHEY and SVGEGT. This chain joins TRBV6-2 or TRBV6-3 and TRBJ2-1, with TRBD2 matching over 8 bases. Sequencing was carried out using blood. The sequence derives from a man younger than 40 in good health. The CDR3 loop is CASSRRSGGHNEQFF. CDR3 bases: TGTGCCAGCAGCCGTAGGAGCGGGGGACACAATGAGCAGTTCTTC.